This entry describes one T cell receptor beta chain. Antigen specificity is unknown. Libraries of TRB cDNA were made by 5' RACE and carried UMIs. TCRdb reprocessed the 5' RACE reads, keeping one entry per CDR3 protein, no DNA. With approximately 52,000 distinct CDR3 sequences in the sample, the ten largest clones hold 20% to 25%. The source of the sample is a study of CXCR3-negative and CXCR3-positive naive CD8 T cells. Points from the study as a whole: The TRBV-TRBJ usage of naive CXCR3-negative and CXCR3-positive cells was similar, but that of memory cells differed. Comparison of naive subsets found surface CD5 to be comparable, and TCR strength was inferred on the basis of TRB CDR3 properties.

CDR3 length equals 14 residues. Germline loops: CDR1 SGHKS, CDR2 YYEKEE (reference sequence). Sequenced sample: memory CD8+ T cells from blood. The TCR comes from a human donor in good health. Some clones in this sample may be carry-over from other donors' samples. The chain couples TRBV5-5 to TRBJ2-1; TCRdb selects TRBD1, and the lack of DNA leaves this call unchecked. CDR3 sequence reads: CASSETRWGGEQFF.